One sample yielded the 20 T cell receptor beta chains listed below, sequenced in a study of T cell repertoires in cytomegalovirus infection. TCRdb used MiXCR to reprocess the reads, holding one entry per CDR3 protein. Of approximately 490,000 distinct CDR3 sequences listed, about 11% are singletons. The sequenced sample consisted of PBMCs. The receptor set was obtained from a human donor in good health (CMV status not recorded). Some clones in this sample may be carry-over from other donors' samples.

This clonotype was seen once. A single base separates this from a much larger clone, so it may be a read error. The CDR3 DNA follows: TGTGCCAACAGCCCTACCCGGGACAGGGCCTACGAGCAGTACTTC. Amino acid sequence: CANSPTRDRAYEQYF. This chain connects TRBV7-4 to TRBJ2-7; 9 positions agree with TRBD1. The CDR3 loop spans 15 amino acids. Germline values: CDR1 SGHVT, CDR2 SQSDAQ.

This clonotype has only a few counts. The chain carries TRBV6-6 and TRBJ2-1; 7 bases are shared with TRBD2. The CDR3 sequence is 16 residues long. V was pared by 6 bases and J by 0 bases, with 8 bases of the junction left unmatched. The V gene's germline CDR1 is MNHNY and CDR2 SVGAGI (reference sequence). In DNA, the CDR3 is TGTGCCAGCAGACCACCTAGCGGTAGCTCCTACAATGAGCAGTTCTTC. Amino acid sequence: CASRPPSGSSYNEQFF.

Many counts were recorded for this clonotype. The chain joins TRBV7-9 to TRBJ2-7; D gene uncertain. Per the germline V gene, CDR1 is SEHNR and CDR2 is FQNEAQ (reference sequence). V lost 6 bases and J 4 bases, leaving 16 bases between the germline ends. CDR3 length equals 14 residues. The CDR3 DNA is TGTGCCAGCAGTCCGGGTCCCGAGCTTTACGAGCAGTACTTC. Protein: CASSPGPELYEQYF.

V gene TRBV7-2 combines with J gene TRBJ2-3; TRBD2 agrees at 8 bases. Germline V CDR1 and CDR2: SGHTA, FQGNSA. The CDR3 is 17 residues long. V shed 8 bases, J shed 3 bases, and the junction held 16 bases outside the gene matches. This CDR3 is CASLGDYSGIKTDTQYF. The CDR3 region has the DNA TGTGCCAGCCTTGGGGATTATAGCGGGATAAAAACAGATACGCAGTATTTT.

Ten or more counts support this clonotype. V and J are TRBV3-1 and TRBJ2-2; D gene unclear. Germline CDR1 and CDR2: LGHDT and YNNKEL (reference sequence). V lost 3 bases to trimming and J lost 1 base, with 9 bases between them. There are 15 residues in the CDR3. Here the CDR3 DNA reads TGTGCCAGCAGCCATACCCACGGGAACACCGGGGAGCTGTTTTTT. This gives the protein CASSHTHGNTGELFF. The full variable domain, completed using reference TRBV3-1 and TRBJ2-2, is DTAVSQTPKYLVTQMGNDKSIKCEQNLGHDTMYWYKQDSKKFLKIMFSYNNKELIINETVPNRFSPKSPDKAHLNLHINSLELGDSAVYFCASSHTHGNTGELFFGEGSRLTVL.

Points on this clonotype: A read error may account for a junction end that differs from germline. The CDR3 DNA sequence: TGTACCAGCAGCATGTCCCCGGGACAGAGGGCTGTGCCTATTGAAGCTTTCTTT. This sequence encodes CTSSMSPGQRAVPIEAFF. This chain joins TRBV9 and TRBJ1-1, with 7 bases aligning to TRBD1. Per the germline V gene, CDR1 is SGDLS and CDR2 is YYNGEE. The CDR3 covers 18 residues.

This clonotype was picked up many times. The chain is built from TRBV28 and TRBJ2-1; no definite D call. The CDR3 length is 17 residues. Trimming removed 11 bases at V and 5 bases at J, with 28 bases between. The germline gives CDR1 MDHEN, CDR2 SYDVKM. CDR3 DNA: TGTGCCTTCATGGGCCTTCCAAGGGAAGGTCGAAACAATGAGCAGTTCTTC. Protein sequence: CAFMGLPREGRNNEQFF.

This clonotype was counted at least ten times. CDR3 DNA: TGTGCCAGCAGTGAAAGAAGCGGGAAAGAGACCCAGTACTTC. Translating it yields CASSERSGKETQYF. This sequence joins TRBV2 and TRBJ2-5; 7 bases line up with TRBD2. Germline V gives CDR1 SNHLY, CDR2 FYNNEI. V lost 2 bases, J lost 3 bases, and 3 bases stayed unmatched. The CDR3 covers 14 residues.

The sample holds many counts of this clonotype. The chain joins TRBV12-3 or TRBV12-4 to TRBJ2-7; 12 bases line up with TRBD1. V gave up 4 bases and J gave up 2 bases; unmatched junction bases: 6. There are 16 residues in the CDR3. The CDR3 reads CASSSLGQGAAYEQYF. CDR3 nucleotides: TGTGCCAGCAGTTCCCTGGGACAGGGGGCGGCCTACGAGCAGTACTTC.

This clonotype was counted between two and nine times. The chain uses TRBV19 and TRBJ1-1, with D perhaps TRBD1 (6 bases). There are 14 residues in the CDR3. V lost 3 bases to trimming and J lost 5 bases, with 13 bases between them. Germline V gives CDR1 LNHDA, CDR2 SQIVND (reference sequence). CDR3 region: CASSIGRGPTEAFF. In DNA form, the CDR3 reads TGTGCCAGTAGTATCGGTCGGGGGCCAACTGAAGCTTTCTTT. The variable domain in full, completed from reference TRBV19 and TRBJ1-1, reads DGGITQSPKYLFRKEGQNVTLSCEQNLNHDAMYWYRQDPGQGLRLIYYSQIVNDFQKGDIAEGYSVSREKKESFPLTVTSAQKNPTAFYLCASSIGRGPTEAFFGQGTRLTVV.

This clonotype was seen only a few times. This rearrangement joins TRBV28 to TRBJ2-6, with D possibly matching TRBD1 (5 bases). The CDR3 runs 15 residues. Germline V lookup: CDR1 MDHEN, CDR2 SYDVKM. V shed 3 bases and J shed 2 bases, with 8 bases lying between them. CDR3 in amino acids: CASSFQGPGANVLTF. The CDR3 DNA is TGTGCCAGCAGTTTTCAGGGTCCTGGGGCCAACGTCCTGACTTTC.

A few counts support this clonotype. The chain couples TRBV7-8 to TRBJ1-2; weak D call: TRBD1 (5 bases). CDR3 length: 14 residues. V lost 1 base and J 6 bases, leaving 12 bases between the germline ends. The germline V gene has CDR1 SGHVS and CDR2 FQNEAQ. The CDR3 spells CASSLGQIEDGYTF. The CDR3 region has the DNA TGTGCCAGCAGCTTAGGACAGATCGAAGATGGCTACACCTTC.

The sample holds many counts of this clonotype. CDR3 sequence: CASSRGQGEFSSGANVLTF. The CDR3 DNA is TGTGCCAGCAGCCGCGGACAGGGGGAGTTCTCCTCTGGGGCCAACGTCCTGACTTTC. The chain employs TRBV5-5 and TRBJ2-6; the match to TRBD1 covers 10 bases. The germline CDR1 and CDR2 sequences are SGHKS and YYEKEE (reference sequence). V dropped 4 bases and J dropped 0; count of bases not matched to a gene: 10. The CDR3 extends over 19 amino acids.

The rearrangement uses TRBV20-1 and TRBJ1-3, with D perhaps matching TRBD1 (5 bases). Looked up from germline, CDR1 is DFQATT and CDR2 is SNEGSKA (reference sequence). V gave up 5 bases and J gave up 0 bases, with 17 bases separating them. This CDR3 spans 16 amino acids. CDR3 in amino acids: CSAGWDGEYSGNTIYF. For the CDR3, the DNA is TGCAGTGCTGGATGGGACGGCGAATACTCTGGAAACACCATATATTTT.

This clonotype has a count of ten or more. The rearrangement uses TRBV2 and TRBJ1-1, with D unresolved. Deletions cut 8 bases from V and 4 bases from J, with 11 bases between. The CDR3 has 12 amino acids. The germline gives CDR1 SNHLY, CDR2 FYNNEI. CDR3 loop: CASGEWGTEAFF. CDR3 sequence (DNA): TGTGCCAGCGGAGAGTGGGGCACTGAAGCTTTCTTT.

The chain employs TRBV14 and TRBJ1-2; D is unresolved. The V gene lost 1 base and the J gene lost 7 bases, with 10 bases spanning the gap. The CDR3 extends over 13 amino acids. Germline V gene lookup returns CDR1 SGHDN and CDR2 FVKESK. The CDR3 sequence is CASSQAQAGGYTF. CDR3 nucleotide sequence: TGTGCCAGCAGCCAAGCTCAGGCAGGTGGCTACACCTTC.

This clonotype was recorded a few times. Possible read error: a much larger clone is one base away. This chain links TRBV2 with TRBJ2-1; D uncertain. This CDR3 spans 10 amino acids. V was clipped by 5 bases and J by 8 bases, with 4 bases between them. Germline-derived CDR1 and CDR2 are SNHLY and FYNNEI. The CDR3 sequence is CASSTHEQFF. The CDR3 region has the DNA TGTGCCAGCAGTACGCATGAGCAGTTCTTC.

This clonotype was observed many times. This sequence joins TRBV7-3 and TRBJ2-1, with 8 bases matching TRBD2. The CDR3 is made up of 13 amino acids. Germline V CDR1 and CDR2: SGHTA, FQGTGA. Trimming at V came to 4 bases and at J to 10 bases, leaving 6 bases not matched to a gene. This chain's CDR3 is CASSYRGGREQFF. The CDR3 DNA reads TGTGCCAGCAGCTACCGGGGGGGCCGGGAGCAGTTCTTC.

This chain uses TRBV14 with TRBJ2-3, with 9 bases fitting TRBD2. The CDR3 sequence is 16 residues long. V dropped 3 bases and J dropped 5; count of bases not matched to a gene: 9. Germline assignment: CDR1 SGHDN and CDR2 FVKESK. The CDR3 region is CASSQFSGSALDTQYF. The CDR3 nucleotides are TGTGCCAGCAGCCAGTTTAGCGGGAGTGCGTTAGATACGCAGTATTTT.

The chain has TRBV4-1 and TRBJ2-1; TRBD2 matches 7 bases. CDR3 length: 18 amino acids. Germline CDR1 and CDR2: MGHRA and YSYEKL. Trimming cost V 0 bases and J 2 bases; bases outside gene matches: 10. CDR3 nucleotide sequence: TGCGCCAGCAGCCAAGATTTCGCGGGAGAGGGAGCCTACAATGAGCAGTTCTTC. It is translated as CASSQDFAGEGAYNEQFF.